Presented here are 11 T cell receptor beta chains from one specimen sequenced in a study of blood T cells in healthy people across ages (dated by TCRdb to about 2015). Library construction relied on 5' RACE. Sequencing relied on an Illumina HiSeq 2500. A second PCR of roughly 7 to 12 cycles was run with a J-beta primer mix and a sample-barcoded 5' primer. The raw public data were reprocessed by TCRdb itself: fastp quality trimming at Q25, MiXCR clonotype calling, in-frame beta chains only. A single entry per CDR3 protein holds the most common genes and DNA from its merged rows. Within this sample are 710,000 or so distinct CDR3 sequences, with 22% of them counted one time only. The top ten clonotypes cover around 21% of the sample. The source material was blood. The receptors here all came from a man in his sixties or seventies in good health.

Of note for this clonotype: Sequence at one end of the junction differs from germline and may be a read error. CDR3 sequence: CASSRRRGRGNVQFF. The CDR3 coding sequence is TGTGCCAGCAGTCGCCGGAGAGGGAGAGGAAATGTGCAGTTCTTC. This rearrangement joins TRBV12-3 or TRBV12-4 to TRBJ2-1; possibly TRBD2 for D (5 bases). CDR3 size: 15 residues.

This chain joins TRBV12-3 or TRBV12-4 and TRBJ1-2; D not resolved. Trimming shortened V by 0 bases and J by 2 bases, and 7 bases separated the two germline ends. The CDR3 loop spans 14 amino acids. The CDR3 region has the DNA TGTGCCAGCAGTTTAGCGCTGAACAACTATGGCTACACCTTC. This codes for CASSLALNNYGYTF.

The chain links TRBV3-1 to TRBJ1-1, with D maybe TRBD1 (5 bases). V was cut by 11 bases and J by 5 bases, with 18 bases left in between. This CDR3 is built from 13 residues. The germline V gene encodes CDR1 LGHDT and CDR2 YNNKEL (reference sequence). The CDR3 bases are TGTGCCGCCTGGGGGGACGGGGGGACTGAAGCTTTCTTT. Its translation: CAAWGDGGTEAFF.

This clonotype was seen more than once but under ten times. The chain has TRBV12-3 or TRBV12-4 and TRBJ2-1, with TRBD1 as a possible D gene (5 bases). This CDR3 comprises 16 residues. Trimming removed 5 bases at V and 4 bases at J, with 18 bases between. DNA of the CDR3: TGTGCCAGCAGTCCTAGGGGTCGCGCCTTGTACAATGAGCAGTTCTTC. It translates to CASSPRGRALYNEQFF.

This clonotype was recorded at least ten times. The rearrangement links TRBV5-1 to TRBJ2-1; 8 positions agree with TRBD2. Trimming removed 2 bases from V and 5 bases from J; junction bases left unmatched: 6. The germline V gene encodes CDR1 SGHRS and CDR2 YFSETQ. The CDR3 length is 15 residues. The CDR3: CASSFLARGDNEQFF. DNA of the CDR3: TGCGCCAGCAGCTTTCTAGCGCGGGGGGACAATGAGCAGTTCTTC.

A few counts support this clonotype. The chain combines TRBV3-1 with TRBJ2-1, with TRBD2 matching 13 bases. Losses at the gene ends were 2 bases for V and 15 bases for J; bases not matched to a gene: 4. Germline lookup yields CDR1 LGHDT and CDR2 YNNKEL (reference sequence). The CDR3 runs 13 residues. The CDR3 protein is CASSQTSGRDPFF. CDR3 DNA sequence: TGTGCCAGCAGCCAAACTAGCGGGAGGGATCCGTTCTTC.

J is TRBJ2-7 and V is TRBV7-2; TRBD2 matches 11 bases. Germline CDR1 SGHTA, CDR2 FQGNSA. There are 15 residues in the CDR3. The J segment lost 6 bases and the V segment lost 3 bases, leaving 7 bases of the junction unmatched. The CDR3 loop reads CASSFSGGAGREQYF. The CDR3 DNA reads TGTGCCAGCAGCTTTAGCGGGGGGGCGGGTCGCGAGCAGTACTTC.

The chain uses TRBV5-5 and TRBJ2-7; D tentatively fits TRBD1 or TRBD2 (5 bases each). With the DNA end fitting TRBJ2-1 better, the J assignment may be wrong. The CDR3 consists of 14 residues. Germline-derived CDR1 and CDR2 are SGHKS and YYEKEE (reference sequence). The CDR3 loop reads CASSLIWGSNEQFF. The DNA of the CDR3 is TGTGCCAGCAGCTTGATCTGGGGGTCGAATGAGCAGTTCTTC.

This clonotype turned up a few times. The V gene is TRBV2, the J gene TRBJ2-5, with D perhaps being TRBD1 or TRBD2 (5 bases each). The CDR3 contains 15 residues. Trimming shortened V by 1 base and J by 1 base, and 10 bases separated the two germline ends. Germline loops: CDR1 SNHLY, CDR2 FYNNEI. For the CDR3, the DNA is TGTGCCAGCAGTGAAGAGCAGGGACCCCAAGAGACCCAGTACTTC. Protein product: CASSEEQGPQETQYF.

This sequence joins TRBV12-3 or TRBV12-4 and TRBJ1-4; the match to TRBD1 covers 8 bases. V lost 6 bases, J lost 3 bases, and 6 bases stayed unmatched. The CDR3 covers 15 residues. CDR3 coding DNA: TGTGCCAGCAGACAGGACAGGGTGGCTAATGAAAAACTGTTTTTT. Translation gives CASRQDRVANEKLFF.

Turning to this clonotype: An end of the junction does not agree with germline; a read error may underlie this. This rearrangement joins TRBV28 to TRBJ2-4; 8 bases are a match to TRBD2. Germline loops: CDR1 MDHEN, CDR2 SYDVKM. The CDR3 has 18 amino acids. The CDR3 DNA reads TGTGCCAGTAGTTCCCGGACTAGCAGCGGTCTAGCCAAAAACATTCAGTACTTC. Translated, it gives CASSSRTSSGLAKNIQYF.